This TCR beta chain was profiled in a study of blood T cells in healthy people across ages. General study points: As naive T cell percentage varied, TCR beta diversity correlated strongly with it. As age increased, TCR beta diversity per million T cells fell in a roughly linear fashion.

Combining a sample-barcoded 5' primer with a J-beta primer mix, a second PCR ran for 7 to 11 cycles. There were at least 3 million CDR3-containing paired-end reads obtained from each sample. TCRdb analysed the 5' RACE reads with MiXCR anew, one entry per CDR3 protein. The sample lists about 1.4 million distinct CDR3 sequences, approximately 63% seen once, with roughly 7% in the top ten. V lost 7 bases and J 7 bases, leaving 18 bases between the germline ends. There are 14 residues in the CDR3. On this clonotype itself: The antigen remains undetermined.

The rearrangement joins TRBV12-3 or TRBV12-4 to TRBJ2-3; D is unclear. The sample was blood. This TCR was recovered from a man younger than 30 in good health. CDR3 sequence (DNA): TGTGCCAGCAACGGACCCTCCTTCCAAAATACGCAGTATTTT. It encodes CASNGPSFQNTQYF.